This passage covers 29 T cell receptor beta chains from one sample sequenced in a study of blood T cell repertoires in COVID-19. Profiling relied on immunoSEQ multiplex PCR, and the TCRdb table lists in-frame clones only, not all of them. The sample holds fewer than 200,000 clones, about 80% seen once. The sequenced sample consisted of peripheral blood. All receptors come from a woman in her forties or fifties with active or convalescent COVID-19.

This chain connects TRBV27 to TRBJ1-1; D not resolved. CDR1 and CDR2 (germline): MNHEY, SMNVEV (reference sequence). This CDR3 comprises 14 residues. The germline V and J ends were trimmed by 3 bases and 4 bases, with 12 bases remaining between them. CDR3 protein: CASSLATLPTEAFF. CDR3 coding DNA: TGTGCCAGCAGTTTGGCCACCCTTCCCACTGAAGCTTTCTTT.

J is TRBJ2-1 and V is TRBV24-1, with TRBD1 matching 10 bases. V trimming: 9 bases; J trimming: 7 bases; junction bases outside the gene matches: 5. From germline, CDR1 is KGHDR and CDR2 SFDVKD. The CDR3 loop spans 13 amino acids. The CDR3 DNA follows: TGTGCCACCGGAGGGACAGGGGAGAATGAGCAGTTCTTC. It yields the protein CATGGTGENEQFF.

This clone was seen only once. V and J are TRBV10-3 and TRBJ1-1; unclear D gene. With 3 bases removed from V and 4 bases from J, the gap between germline ends came to 12 bases. The germline CDR1 and CDR2 sequences are ENHRY and SYGVKD. This CDR3 comprises 14 residues. The CDR3 here is CAISDGGLGTEAFF. For the CDR3, the DNA is TGTGCCATCAGTGATGGCGGGCTAGGCACTGAAGCTTTCTTT.

This chain links TRBV2 with TRBJ2-2, with 7 bases that match TRBD2. This CDR3 has 15 amino acids. Per the germline V gene, CDR1 is SNHLY and CDR2 is FYNNEI. J gave up 4 bases and V 3 bases, and 5 bases lay outside the gene matches. CDR3 sequence reads: CASSDPGGSTGELFF. The DNA of the CDR3 is TGTGCCAGCAGTGATCCTGGCGGGAGCACCGGGGAGCTGTTTTTT.

This clone occurred a few times. This sequence joins TRBV19 and TRBJ1-5, with a tentative D call TRBD1 (5 bases). The CDR3 is 13 amino acids. V was cut by 10 bases and J by 5 bases, with 15 bases left in between. Germline CDR1 and CDR2: LNHDA and SQIVND (reference sequence). CDR3 amino acids: CATAAGRDQPQHF. CDR3 in DNA: TGTGCCACTGCGGCAGGGAGGGATCAGCCCCAGCATTTT. Full variable domain (remainder filled in from reference TRBV19 and TRBJ1-5): DGGITQSPKYLFRKEGQNVTLSCEQNLNHDAMYWYRQDPGQGLRLIYYSQIVNDFQKGDIAEGYSVSREKKESFPLTVTSAQKNPTAFYLCATAAGRDQPQHFGDGTRLSIL.

The rearrangement links TRBV19 to TRBJ2-1; 12 bases fit TRBD2. This CDR3 comprises 16 residues. Germline CDR1 LNHDA, CDR2 SQIVND (reference sequence). With V trimmed by 8 bases and J by 1 base, 6 bases remained unmatched. The CDR3 sequence is CASGGLAGISYNEQFF. In DNA form, the CDR3 reads TGTGCCAGTGGAGGACTAGCGGGAATATCCTACAATGAGCAGTTCTTC.

CDR3 protein: CASSNRQPYNSPLHF. The CDR3 region has the DNA TGTGCCAGCAGCAATCGACAGCCCTATAATTCACCCCTCCACTTT. V usage is TRBV21-1 and J usage is TRBJ1-6; the DNA was not compared with TRBD1, the D call given in the table. TRBV21-1 is shown as a pseudogene. This CDR3 has 15 residues.

The genes are TRBV7-9 and TRBJ2-7; 8 bases are a match to TRBD1. V dropped 5 bases and J dropped 3; count of bases not matched to a gene: 6. Germline lookup yields CDR1 SEHNR and CDR2 FQNEAQ (reference sequence). The CDR3 runs 14 residues. This CDR3 reads CASSLTGEDYEQYF. For the CDR3, the DNA is TGTGCCAGCAGCCTGACAGGGGAGGACTACGAGCAGTACTTC.

The chain joins TRBV4-3 to TRBJ2-2, with TRBD2 matching over 9 bases. The CDR3 loop spans 17 amino acids. V lost 0 bases to trimming and J lost 1 base; unmatched junction nucleotides: 3. CDR1 LGHNA and CDR2 YSLEER come from the germline V gene. The CDR3 DNA reads TGCGCCAGCAGCCAAGATGCAGCGGGGGGGAACACCGGGGAGCTGTTTTTT. This gives the protein CASSQDAAGGNTGELFF.

The CDR3 loop is CSAGGSHNTEAFF. The CDR3 bases are TGCAGCGCCGGGGGGTCCCATAACACTGAAGCTTTCTTT. V and J are TRBV29-1 and TRBJ1-1, with a possible D match to TRBD1 (5 bases). Germline V lookup: CDR1 SQVTM, CDR2 ANQGSEA. Deletions cut 7 bases from V and 2 bases from J, with 14 bases between. The CDR3 length is 13 residues. The complete variable domain, with remaining parts taken from reference TRBV29-1 and TRBJ1-1, reads SAVISQKPSRDICQRGTSLTIQCQVDSQVTMMFWYRQQPGQSLTLIATANQGSEATYESGFVIDKFPISRPNLTFSTLTVSNMSPEDSSIYLCSAGGSHNTEAFFGQGTRLTVV.

As concerns this clone: At one end the junction does not follow the germline gene, possibly because of a read error. The V and J genes are TRBV30 and TRBJ1-4, with D unresolved. The CDR3 is made up of 13 amino acids. CDR1 is GTSNPN and CDR2 is SVGIG in the germline V gene (reference sequence). CDR3 sequence reads: CAWSVVTKEKLFF. The CDR3 nucleotides read TGTGCCTGGAGTGTAGTCACTAAGGAAAAACTGTTTTTT.

The V call is TRBV20-1, the J call TRBJ1-1; no clear D gene. The V end lost 3 bases, the J end lost 7 bases, and 9 bases lay between the germline ends. The germline CDR1 and CDR2 sequences are DFQATT and SNEGSKA (reference sequence). The CDR3 is 11 amino acids. In DNA, the CDR3 is TGCAGTGCTAGGAGAGGGATTGAAGCTTTCTTT. Protein product: CSARRGIEAFF.

This clone appeared a few times. This rearrangement joins TRBV4-3 to TRBJ1-6, with 8 positions matching TRBD1. V dropped 1 base and J dropped 6; count of bases not matched to a gene: 8. Germline CDR1 reads LGHNA; CDR2 reads YSLEER. This CDR3 is built from 17 residues. The CDR3 here is CASSQGLRTGPNSPLHF. The CDR3 bases are TGCGCCAGCAGCCAAGGACTACGGACAGGGCCTAATTCACCCCTCCACTTT.

This clone was counted once. The rearrangement joins TRBV10-2 to TRBJ1-1; D may be TRBD1 (5 bases). The length of the CDR3 is 13 residues. Germline CDR1 and CDR2: WSHSY and SAAADI. V lost 7 bases and J 0 bases, leaving 9 bases between the germline ends. DNA for the CDR3: TGCGCCAGCACCTCGGGGGTGAACACTGAAGCTTTCTTT. Translated: CASTSGVNTEAFF.

This chain links TRBV7-2 with TRBJ2-7, with TRBD2 identical over 11 bases. CDR3 length: 15 amino acids. Trimming cost V 3 bases and J 2 bases; bases outside gene matches: 3. Germline CDR1 and CDR2: SGHTA and FQGNSA. The DNA of the CDR3 is TGTGCCAGCAGCTTTCGTAGCGGGGGGGCCTACGAGCAGTACTTC. It is translated as CASSFRSGGAYEQYF.

The chain is built from TRBV7-8 and TRBJ2-2; 9 bases map to TRBD2. Germline lookup yields CDR1 SGHVS and CDR2 FQNEAQ. The CDR3 runs 17 residues. J was trimmed by 6 bases and V by 5 bases; bases with no gene match: 13. The CDR3 spells CASSRGMVAGEPGELFF. In DNA form, the CDR3 reads TGTGCCAGCAGCCGAGGGATGGTAGCGGGAGAGCCCGGGGAGCTGTTTTTT. Full variable domain (missing parts from reference TRBV7-8 and TRBJ2-2): GAGVSQSPRYKVAKRGQDVALRCDPISGHVSLFWYQQALGQGPEFLTYFQNEAQLDKSGLPSDRFFAERPEGSVSTLKIQRTQQEDSAVYLCASSRGMVAGEPGELFFGEGSRLTVL.

This clone came up once. V and J are TRBV19 and TRBJ2-3; D unresolved. Looked up from germline, CDR1 is LNHDA and CDR2 is SQIVND (reference sequence). Trimming removed 6 bases at V and 5 bases at J, with 6 bases between. The CDR3 consists of 11 residues. The CDR3 DNA reads TGTGCCAGTAGCTACAGAGATACGCAGTATTTT. This encodes CASSYRDTQYF.

The chain is built from TRBV7-9 and TRBJ2-5, with D hard to call. CDR3 size: 13 residues. From germline, CDR1 is SEHNR and CDR2 FQNEAQ (reference sequence). Trimming shortened V by 1 base and J by 6 bases, and 9 bases separated the two germline ends. The CDR3 DNA is TGTGCCAGCAGCTTAGAGCAGAGGCAGACCCAGTACTTC. Protein sequence: CASSLEQRQTQYF.

This chain links TRBV11-2 with TRBJ2-1; TRBD2 might be the D (6 bases). The V gene lost 3 bases and the J gene lost 4 bases, with 13 bases spanning the gap. The CDR3 consists of 15 residues. Per germline, CDR1 SGHAT and CDR2 FQNNGV. CDR3 DNA: TGTGCCAGCAGCTTGGAAACGGCGGGGTACAATGAGCAGTTCTTC. Translated: CASSLETAGYNEQFF.

V is TRBV15 and J is TRBJ2-5; D might be TRBD2 (6 bases). Trimming pared 0 bases from V and 2 bases from J, leaving 10 bases between. Per the germline V gene, CDR1 is LNHNV and CDR2 is YYDKDF (reference sequence). The CDR3 is 15 amino acids. The CDR3 spells CATSRDRGKQETQYF. The CDR3, as DNA: TGTGCCACCAGCAGAGATCGGGGGAAACAAGAGACCCAGTACTTC.

Only a few counts were recorded for this clone. The rearrangement joins TRBV2 to TRBJ1-2; 7 bases fit TRBD1. The trim removed 6 bases at V and 4 bases at J, leaving 5 bases unmatched. The CDR3 runs 13 residues. CDR1 and CDR2 (germline): SNHLY, FYNNEI. CDR3: CASRMGQLYGYTF. For the CDR3, the DNA is TGTGCCAGCAGGATGGGACAGCTCTATGGCTACACCTTC.

This clone was detected a few times. The V and J genes are TRBV11-2 and TRBJ2-5, with TRBD1 identical over 9 bases. The V segment lost 6 bases and the J segment 7 bases; nucleotides outside the gene matches: 6. The germline gives CDR1 SGHAT, CDR2 FQNNGV. This CDR3 spans 13 amino acids. Here the CDR3 reads CASSGTGRGTQYF. CDR3 coding DNA: TGTGCCAGCAGTGGGACAGGGAGGGGGACCCAGTACTTC.

The chain recombines TRBV7-9 with TRBJ2-6; weak D call: TRBD1 (5 bases). Germline V gene data show CDR1 as SEHNR and CDR2 as FQNEAQ (reference sequence). The CDR3 spans 15 residues. Trimming took off 7 bases at V and 0 bases at J, with 10 bases between the two ends. This CDR3 is CASTNRNSGANVLTF. The CDR3 DNA reads TGTGCCAGCACCAACAGGAACTCTGGGGCCAACGTCCTGACTTTC.

A few counts support this clone. V usage is TRBV28 and J usage is TRBJ1-2, with D possibly being TRBD1 (5 bases). The CDR3 length is 15 residues. V was pared by 7 bases and J by 5 bases, with 20 bases between. Germline V gene data show CDR1 as MDHEN and CDR2 as SYDVKM. As DNA, the CDR3 is TGTGCCAGCACCGGAGGGGAGGGTAAAGTGTATGGCTACACCTTC. It specifies CASTGGEGKVYGYTF.

The chain has TRBV6-5 and TRBJ2-3; no reliable D call. The CDR3 loop spans 11 amino acids. V lost 10 bases to trimming and J lost 5 bases, with 10 bases between them. The V gene's germline CDR1 is MNHEY and CDR2 SVGAGI. The CDR3 sequence: CATGFGDTQYF. The CDR3 nucleotides are TGTGCCACCGGGTTCGGAGATACGCAGTATTTT.

This clone was recorded a few times. The V and J genes are TRBV11-2 and TRBJ1-1; TRBD1 matches at 12 bases. The V segment lost 3 bases and the J segment 4 bases; nucleotides outside the gene matches: 0. The CDR3 has 14 residues. Per the germline V gene, CDR1 is SGHAT and CDR2 is FQNNGV. The chain's CDR3 is CASSLGQGATEAFF. The CDR3 nucleotides read TGTGCCAGCAGCTTGGGACAGGGGGCCACTGAAGCTTTCTTT.

This clone has a single count. The chain joins TRBV6-4 to TRBJ1-1; D is unresolved. The CDR3 length is 12 residues. Germline CDR1 MRHNA, CDR2 SNTAGT. The ends were cut back, 2 bases at V and 8 bases at J, with 9 bases in the middle. The CDR3 sequence: CASSDRRGEAFF. In DNA, the CDR3 is TGTGCCAGCAGTGACCGGCGGGGAGAAGCTTTCTTT.

This clone has more than one count but fewer than ten. This chain connects TRBV30 to TRBJ1-3, with D unclear. The V gene's germline CDR1 is GTSNPN and CDR2 SVGIG (reference sequence). Trimming cost V 0 bases and J 3 bases, with 12 bases left between them. This CDR3 comprises 15 residues. CDR3: CAWSVGGSFGNTIYF. The CDR3 DNA is TGTGCCTGGAGTGTAGGAGGGTCTTTTGGAAACACCATATATTTT. Looking up the rest from reference TRBV30 and TRBJ1-3 gives the full variable domain: SQTIHQWPATLVQPVGSPLSLECTVEGTSNPNLYWYRQAAGRGLQLLFYSVGIGQISSEVPQNLSASRPQDRQFILSSKKLLLSDSGFYLCAWSVGGSFGNTIYFGEGSWLTVV.

The CDR3 bases are TGTGCCAGCAGCCAAGGACACCAGAACTATGGCTACACCTTC. It yields the protein CASSQGHQNYGYTF. This rearrangement joins TRBV3-1 (or the pseudogene TRBV3-2) to TRBJ1-2; unclear D gene. Trimming removed 1 base from V and 2 bases from J, with 8 bases in between. Germline assignment: CDR1 LGHDT and CDR2 YNNKEL (reference sequence). This CDR3 spans 14 amino acids.